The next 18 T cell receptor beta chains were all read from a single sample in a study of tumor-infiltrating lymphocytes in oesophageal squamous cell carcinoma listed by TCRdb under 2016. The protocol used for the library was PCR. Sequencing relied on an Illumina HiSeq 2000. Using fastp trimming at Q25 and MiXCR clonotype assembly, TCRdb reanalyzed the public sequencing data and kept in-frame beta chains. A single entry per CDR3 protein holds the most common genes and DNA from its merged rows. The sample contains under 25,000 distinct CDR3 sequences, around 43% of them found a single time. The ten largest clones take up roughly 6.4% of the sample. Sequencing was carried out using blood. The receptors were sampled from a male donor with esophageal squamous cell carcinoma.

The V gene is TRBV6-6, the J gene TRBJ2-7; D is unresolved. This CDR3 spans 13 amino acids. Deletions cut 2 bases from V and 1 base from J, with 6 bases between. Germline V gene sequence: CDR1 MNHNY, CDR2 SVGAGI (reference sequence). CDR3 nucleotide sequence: TGTGCCAGCAGTTACACGGAGTCCTACGAGCAGTACTTC. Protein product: CASSYTESYEQYF.

This CDR3 reads CASSLLRAYEQYF. The CDR3 nucleotides are TGTGCCAGCAGCTTACTAAGGGCTTACGAGCAGTACTTC. The chain carries TRBV11-2 and TRBJ2-7; no firm D call. V lost 2 bases and J lost 4, with 9 bases in between. The CDR3 loop spans 13 amino acids. CDR1 and CDR2 (germline): SGHAT, FQNNGV.

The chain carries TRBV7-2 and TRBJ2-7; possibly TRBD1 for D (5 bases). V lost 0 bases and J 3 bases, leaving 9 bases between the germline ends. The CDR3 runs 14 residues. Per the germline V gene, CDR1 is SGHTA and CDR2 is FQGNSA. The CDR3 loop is CASSLAAGNYEQYF. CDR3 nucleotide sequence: TGTGCCAGCAGCTTAGCCGCAGGGAACTACGAGCAGTACTTC.

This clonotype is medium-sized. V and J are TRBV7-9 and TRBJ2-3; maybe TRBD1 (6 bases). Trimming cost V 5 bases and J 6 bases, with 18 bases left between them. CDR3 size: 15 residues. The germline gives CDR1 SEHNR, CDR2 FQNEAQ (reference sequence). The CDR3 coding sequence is TGTGCCAGCAGCGATACAGGGTCCCCCGGGGATACGCAGTATTTT. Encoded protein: CASSDTGSPGDTQYF. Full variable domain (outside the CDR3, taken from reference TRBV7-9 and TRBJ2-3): DTGVSQNPRHKITKRGQNVTFRCDPISEHNRLYWYRQTLGQGPEFLTYFQNEAQLEKSRLLSDRFSAERPKGSFSTLEIQRTEQGDSAMYLCASSDTGSPGDTQYFGPGTRLTVL.

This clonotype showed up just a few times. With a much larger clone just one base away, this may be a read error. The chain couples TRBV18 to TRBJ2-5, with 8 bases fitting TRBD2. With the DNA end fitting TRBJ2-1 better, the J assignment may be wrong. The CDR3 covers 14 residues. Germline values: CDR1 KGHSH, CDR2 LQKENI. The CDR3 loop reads CASSIRGGQETQFF. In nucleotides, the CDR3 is TGTGCCAGCTCAATCCGGGGGGGCCAGGAGACCCAGTTCTTC.

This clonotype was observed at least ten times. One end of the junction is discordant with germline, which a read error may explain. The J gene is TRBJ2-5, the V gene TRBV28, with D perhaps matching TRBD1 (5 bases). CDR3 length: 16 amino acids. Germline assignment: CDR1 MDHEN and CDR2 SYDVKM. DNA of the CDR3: TGTGCCAGCAGTCTAATTACAGGTCCCAACAATTCACCCCTCCACTTC. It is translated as CASSLITGPNNSPLHF.

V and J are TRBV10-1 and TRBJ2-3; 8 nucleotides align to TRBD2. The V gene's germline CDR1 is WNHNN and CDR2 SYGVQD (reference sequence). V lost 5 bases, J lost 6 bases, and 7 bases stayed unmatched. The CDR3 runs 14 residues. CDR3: CASSLAGPKDTQYF. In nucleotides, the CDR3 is TGCGCCAGCAGTTTAGCGGGACCTAAGGATACGCAGTATTTT.

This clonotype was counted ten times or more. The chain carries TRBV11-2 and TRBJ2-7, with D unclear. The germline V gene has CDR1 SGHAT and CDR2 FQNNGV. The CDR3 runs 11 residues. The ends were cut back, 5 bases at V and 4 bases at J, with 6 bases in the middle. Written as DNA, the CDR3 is TGTGCCAGCAGCGGGATATACGAGCAGTACTTC. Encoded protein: CASSGIYEQYF.

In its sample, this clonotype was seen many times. The CDR3 is CASRGELGWRGEQFF. DNA for the CDR3: TGTGCCAGCAGGGGCGAGCTAGGATGGAGAGGTGAGCAGTTCTTC. The V and J genes are TRBV14 and TRBJ2-1; no clear D gene. This CDR3 is built from 15 residues. Germline loops: CDR1 SGHDN, CDR2 FVKESK. The V gene lost 6 bases and the J gene lost 9 bases, with 21 bases spanning the gap.

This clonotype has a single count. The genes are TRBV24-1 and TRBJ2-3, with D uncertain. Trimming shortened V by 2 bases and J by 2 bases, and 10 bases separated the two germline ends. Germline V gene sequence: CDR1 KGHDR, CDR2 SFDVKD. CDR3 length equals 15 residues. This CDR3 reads CATSDSTQNTDTQYF. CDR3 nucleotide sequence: TGTGCCACCAGTGATTCGACTCAAAACACAGATACGCAGTATTTT.

The CDR3 spells CASSLRARDTQYF. As DNA, the CDR3 is TGTGCCAGCAGCTTAAGGGCCCGGGATACGCAGTATTTT. The rearrangement links TRBV7-2 to TRBJ2-3; no firm D call. Germline CDR1 SGHTA, CDR2 FQGNSA. The CDR3 consists of 13 residues. The V and J ends lost 2 bases and 6 bases respectively, with 9 bases between them.

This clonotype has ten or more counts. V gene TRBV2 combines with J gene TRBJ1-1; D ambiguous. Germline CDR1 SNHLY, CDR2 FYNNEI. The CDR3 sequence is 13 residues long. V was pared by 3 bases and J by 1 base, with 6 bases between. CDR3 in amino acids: CASSEGRNTEAFF. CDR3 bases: TGTGCCAGCAGTGAGGGAAGGAACACTGAAGCTTTCTTT.

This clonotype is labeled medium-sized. CDR3 amino acids: CASSLVGGPGSEAFF. CDR3 in DNA: TGTGCCAGCAGCTTAGTTGGGGGCCCAGGCTCTGAAGCTTTCTTT. The rearrangement links TRBV7-3 to TRBJ1-1; D may be TRBD1 (6 bases). In germline, CDR1 is SGHTA, CDR2 FQGTGA. Deletions cut 2 bases from V and 6 bases from J, with 16 bases between. CDR3 size: 15 residues.

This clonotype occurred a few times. The CDR3 is CTLPGETQYF. The CDR3 DNA sequence: TGCACCCTCCCAGGGGAGACCCAGTACTTC. The chain is built from TRBV20-1 and TRBJ2-5; the D gene is possibly TRBD1 (5 bases). The CDR3 runs 10 residues. From germline, CDR1 is DFQATT and CDR2 SNEGSKA (reference sequence).

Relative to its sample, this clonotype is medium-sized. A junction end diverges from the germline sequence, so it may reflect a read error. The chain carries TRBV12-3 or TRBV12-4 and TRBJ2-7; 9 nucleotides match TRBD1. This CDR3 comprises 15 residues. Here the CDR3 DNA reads TGTGCCAGCAAGAAACCGGGACAGGGCTCCCACGAGCAGTACTTC. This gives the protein CASKKPGQGSHEQYF.

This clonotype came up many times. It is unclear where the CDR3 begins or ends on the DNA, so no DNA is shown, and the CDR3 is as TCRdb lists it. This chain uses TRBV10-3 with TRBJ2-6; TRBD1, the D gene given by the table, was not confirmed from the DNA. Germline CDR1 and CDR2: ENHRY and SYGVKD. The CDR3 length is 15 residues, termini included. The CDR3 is CAISVPGGGRLHLRF.

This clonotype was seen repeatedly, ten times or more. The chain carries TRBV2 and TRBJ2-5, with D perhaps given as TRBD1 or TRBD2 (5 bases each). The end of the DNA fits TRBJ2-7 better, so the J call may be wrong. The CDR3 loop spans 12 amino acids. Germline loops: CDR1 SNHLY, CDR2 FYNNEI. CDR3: CASRGAGYEQYF. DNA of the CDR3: TGTGCCAGCAGAGGGGCGGGTTACGAGCAGTACTTC.

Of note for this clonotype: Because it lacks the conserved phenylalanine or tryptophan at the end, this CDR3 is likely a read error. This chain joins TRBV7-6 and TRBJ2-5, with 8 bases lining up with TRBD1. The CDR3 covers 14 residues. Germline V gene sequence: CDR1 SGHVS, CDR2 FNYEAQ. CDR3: CASSPTGALETQYL. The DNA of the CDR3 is TGTGCTAGCAGCCCGACAGGGGCCCTCGAGACCCAGTACTTA.